A selection of T cell receptor beta chains follows, all from one sample in a study of cytomegalovirus exposure and HLA in healthy donors. The table came from immunoSEQ multiplex PCR; TCRdb's copy has only in-frame clones and leaves some out. The data show around 94,000 clones, approximately 84% seen once. The sequenced sample consisted of PBMCs. The receptors derive from a man in his late teens or twenties in good health and CMV-seronegative. Both conserved end residues are part of each CDR3. A D gene is named only where the DNA matches it firmly. A row's size may be missing; if present it is once, few, many or a size class.

abundance	v_gene	d_gene	j_gene	CDR3aa	CDR3nt
few	TRBV6-5	NA	TRBJ1-6	CASSYSGRPNSPLHF	TGTGCCAGCAGTTACTCGGGCAGACCGAATTCACCCCTCCACTTT
NA	TRBV29-1	NA	TRBJ1-5	CSVVSGNQPQHF	TGCAGCGTTGTATCGGGCAATCAGCCCCAGCATTTT
NA	TRBV27	NA	TRBJ1-2	CASSRFSQGDGYTF	TGTGCCAGCAGTCGATTCTCACAGGGAGACGGCTACACCTTC
NA	TRBV10-2	NA	TRBJ2-3	CASGPTGDTQYF	TGCGCCAGCGGTCCAACGGGAGATACGCAGTATTTT
NA	TRBV5-1	NA	TRBJ1-3	CASSPQGRDTIYF	TGCGCCAGCAGCCCACAGGGACGGGACACCATATATTTT
NA	TRBV5-4	TRBD1	TRBJ2-7	CASSPPGQYYEQYF	TGTGCCAGCAGCCCCCCGGGACAGTACTACGAGCAGTACTTC
NA	TRBV30	NA	TRBJ2-1	CALGRGYNEQFF	TGTGCTCTAGGGCGGGGTTACAATGAGCAGTTCTTC
NA	TRBV5-6	NA	TRBJ1-3	CASSLMQGFSGNTIYF	TGTGCCAGCAGCTTGATGCAGGGCTTCTCTGGAAACACCATATATTTT
NA	TRBV5-6	TRBD1	TRBJ1-4	CASSFRDRDRELFF	TGTGCCAGCAGCTTCCGGGACAGGGATAGGGAACTGTTTTTT
NA	TRBV5-5	TRBD1	TRBJ2-1	CASSLQGQGAYNEQFF	TGTGCCAGCAGCCTCCAAGGACAGGGGGCTTACAATGAGCAGTTCTTC
once	TRBV6-5	NA	TRBJ1-2	CASSYNQGWNGYTF	TGTGCCAGCAGTTATAACCAGGGCTGGAATGGCTACACCTTC
NA	TRBV9	NA	TRBJ2-7	CASSVGAGSYEQYF	TGTGCCAGCAGCGTAGGGGCAGGGTCCTACGAGCAGTACTTC
NA	TRBV18	NA	TRBJ2-5	CASSPVLQTLQETQYF	TGTGCCAGCTCACCAGTTCTCCAGACTCTCCAAGAGACCCAGTACTTC
NA	TRBV27	NA	TRBJ2-3	CASSTIQGTDTQYF	TGTGCCAGCAGTACCATACAGGGTACAGATACGCAGTATTTT